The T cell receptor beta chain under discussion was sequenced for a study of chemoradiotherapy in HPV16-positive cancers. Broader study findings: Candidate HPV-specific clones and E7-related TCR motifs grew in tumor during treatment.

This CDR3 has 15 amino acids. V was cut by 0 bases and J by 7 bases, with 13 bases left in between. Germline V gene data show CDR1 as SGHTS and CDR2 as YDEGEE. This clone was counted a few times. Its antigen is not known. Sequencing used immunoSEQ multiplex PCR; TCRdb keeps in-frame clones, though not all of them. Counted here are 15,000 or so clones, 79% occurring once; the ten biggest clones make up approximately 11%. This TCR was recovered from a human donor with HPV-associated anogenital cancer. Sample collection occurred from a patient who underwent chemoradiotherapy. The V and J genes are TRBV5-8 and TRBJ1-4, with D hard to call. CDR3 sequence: CASSLEGSISEKLFF. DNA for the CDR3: TGTGCCAGCAGCTTGGAGGGCAGCATAAGTGAAAAACTGTTTTTT.